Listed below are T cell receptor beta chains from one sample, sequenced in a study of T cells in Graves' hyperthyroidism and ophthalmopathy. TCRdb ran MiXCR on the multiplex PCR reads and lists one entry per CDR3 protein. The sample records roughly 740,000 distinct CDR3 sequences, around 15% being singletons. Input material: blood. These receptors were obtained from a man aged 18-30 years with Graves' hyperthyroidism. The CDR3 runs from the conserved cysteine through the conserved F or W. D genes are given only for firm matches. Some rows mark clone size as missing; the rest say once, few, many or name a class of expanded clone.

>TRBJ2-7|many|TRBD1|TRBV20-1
TGCAGTGCTAGTGCAACCGGGACAGGGGTCCCCTACGAGCAGTACTTC
CSASATGTGVPYEQYF
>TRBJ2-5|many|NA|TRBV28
TGTGCCAGCAGAGTGGGTGGGGGGCTGGAGGAGACCCAGTACTTC
CASRVGGGLEETQYF
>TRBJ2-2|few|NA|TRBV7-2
TGTGCCAGCAGCTTAGGTATGGGAGCTCCGAACACCGGGGAGCTGTTTTTT
CASSLGMGAPNTGELFF
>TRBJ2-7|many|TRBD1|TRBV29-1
TGCAGCGTTGAAGGGGAGACAGGGGGTGGCGAGCAGTACTTC
CSVEGETGGGEQYF
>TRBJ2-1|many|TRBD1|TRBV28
TGTGCCAGCAGTACCCCCGGGACAGGGGACTACAATGAGCAGTTCTTC
CASSTPGTGDYNEQFF
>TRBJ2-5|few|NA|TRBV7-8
TGTGCCAGCAGCTTAAGGGAGACAGGAAAAAGGGAGGAGACCCAGTACTTC
CASSLRETGKREETQYF
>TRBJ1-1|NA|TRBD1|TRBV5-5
TGTGCCAGCAGCAGACAGGGCGGGGACACTGAAGCTTTCTTT
CASSRQGGDTEAFF
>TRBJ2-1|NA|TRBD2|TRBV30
TGTGCCTGGAGCGCGCGGAGCGGGAGTTATAATGAGCAGTTCTTC
CAWSARSGSYNEQFF
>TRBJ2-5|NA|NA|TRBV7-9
TGTGCCAGCAGCTCCACTAGCTTAGAAGAGACCCAGTACTTC
CASSSTSLEETQYF
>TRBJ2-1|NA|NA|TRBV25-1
TGTGCCACCATTGCAGGGATCAATGAGCAGTTCTTC
CATIAGINEQFF